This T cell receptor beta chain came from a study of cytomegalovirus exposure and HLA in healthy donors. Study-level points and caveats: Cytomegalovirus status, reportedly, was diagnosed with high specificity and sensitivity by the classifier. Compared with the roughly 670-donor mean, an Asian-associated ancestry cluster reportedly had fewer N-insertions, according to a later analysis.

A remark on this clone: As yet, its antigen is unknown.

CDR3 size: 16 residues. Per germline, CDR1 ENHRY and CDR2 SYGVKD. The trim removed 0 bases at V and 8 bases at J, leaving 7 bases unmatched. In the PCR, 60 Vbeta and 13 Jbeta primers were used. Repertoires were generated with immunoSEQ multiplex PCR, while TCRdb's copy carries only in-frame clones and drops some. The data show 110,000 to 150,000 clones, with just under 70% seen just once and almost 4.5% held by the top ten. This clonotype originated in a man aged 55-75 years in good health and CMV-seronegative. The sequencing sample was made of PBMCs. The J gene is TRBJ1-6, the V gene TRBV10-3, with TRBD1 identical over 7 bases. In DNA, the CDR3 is TGTGCCATCAGTGAGTCACCCACAGGGGCCGATTCACCCCTCCACTTT. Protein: CAISESPTGADSPLHF.